The 20 T cell receptor beta chains presented below share a single source sample, sequenced in a study of T-cell memory formation after mild COVID-19 (dated by TCRdb to about 2021). Library construction relied on 5' RACE. Sequencing relied on an Illumina NovaSeq 6000. TCRdb's own reprocessing of the public reads used fastp at Q25 and MiXCR and kept productive beta chains. Rows merge per CDR3 protein into single entries with the most common DNA and genes. The table for this sample lists about 560,000 distinct CDR3 sequences; about 20% of them were counted only once. Roughly 8.1% of the sample is taken by the ten largest. The sample taken for sequencing was PBMCs or a T cell subset sorted from them (not recorded which). The receptors were gathered from an adult woman who had mild COVID-19 (a few samples of this study predate the infection). The sample titles of this study are shuffled in the database, so cell type and time point are left out; the donor was told from shared clones.

The V call is TRBV4-1, the J call TRBJ1-1; 8 bases match TRBD1. The CDR3 has 16 amino acids. Unmatched junction bases numbered 5, after V lost 0 bases and J lost 2 bases. CDR1 and CDR2 from the germline V gene are MGHRA and YSYEKL. The CDR3: CASSQEPTGANTEAFF. CDR3 bases: TGCGCCAGCAGCCAAGAACCGACAGGGGCTAACACTGAAGCTTTCTTT.

The V and J genes are TRBV20-1 and TRBJ1-2; 8 bases are shared with TRBD1. The V gene's germline CDR1 is DFQATT and CDR2 SNEGSKA (reference sequence). The CDR3 is made up of 15 amino acids. V lost 4 bases, J lost 0 bases, and 7 bases stayed unmatched. The CDR3 is CSAKGQGLSNYGYTF. Written as DNA, the CDR3 is TGCAGTGCTAAAGGACAGGGCCTTTCTAACTATGGCTACACCTTC.

The rearrangement links TRBV18 to TRBJ2-2; D unresolved. V was shortened by 0 bases and J by 9 bases, with 5 bases between the two germline ends. CDR3 length: 12 amino acids. The germline gives CDR1 KGHSH, CDR2 LQKENI. The CDR3 DNA follows: TGTGCCAGCTCACCACCGGGCAGGGAGCTGTTTTTT. This encodes CASSPPGRELFF.

DNA of the CDR3: TGTGCCTGGAGTCGCCAGGCTATGAGGGGAAACACCATATATTTT. Protein sequence: CAWSRQAMRGNTIYF. This sequence joins TRBV30 and TRBJ1-3; D is unclear. This CDR3 comprises 15 residues. V gave up 2 bases and J gave up 4 bases, with 15 bases separating them. CDR1 GTSNPN and CDR2 SVGIG come from the germline V gene (reference sequence).

The V call is TRBV10-1, the J call TRBJ2-5; unclear D gene. CDR1 is WNHNN, CDR2 SYGVQD, per germline (reference sequence). This CDR3 has 15 residues. The germline V and J ends were trimmed by 4 bases and 1 base, with 13 bases remaining between them. The CDR3 spells CASSVGTDLQETQYF. DNA for the CDR3: TGCGCCAGCAGTGTGGGTACCGATCTCCAAGAGACCCAGTACTTC.

This chain joins TRBV12-3 or TRBV12-4 and TRBJ2-5; D is unclear. CDR3 length: 14 residues. Trimming stripped 2 bases from V and 2 bases from J, with 9 bases between. CDR3 DNA sequence: TGTGCCAGCAGTTTACAGGATTTACAAGAGACCCAGTACTTC. Protein: CASSLQDLQETQYF.

Written as DNA, the CDR3 is TGCGCCAGCAGCTTGGGGGAGGGGCACGAGCAGTACTTC. It translates to CASSLGEGHEQYF. The chain is built from TRBV5-1 and TRBJ2-7, with 7 bases matching TRBD2. There are 13 residues in the CDR3. V lost 0 bases to trimming and J lost 5 bases; unmatched junction nucleotides: 2. Germline loops: CDR1 SGHRS, CDR2 YFSETQ.

The chain couples TRBV29-1 to TRBJ2-3, with 9 nucleotides matching TRBD2. The CDR3 is 18 amino acids. In germline, CDR1 is SQVTM, CDR2 ANQGSEA. Losses at the gene ends were 8 bases for V and 0 bases for J; bases not matched to a gene: 18. Here the CDR3 reads CSTTQDPFAGGSTDTQYF. The CDR3 DNA reads TGCAGCACTACGCAAGACCCCTTTGCGGGAGGGAGCACAGATACGCAGTATTTT.

CDR3 sequence (DNA): TGCAGTGCTCCGACTAGCGGGGTGTACGAGCAGTACTTC. It yields the protein CSAPTSGVYEQYF. The J gene is TRBJ2-7, the V gene TRBV20-1; 11 bases are shared with TRBD2. The germline gives CDR1 DFQATT, CDR2 SNEGSKA (reference sequence). Trimming cost V 5 bases and J 4 bases; bases outside gene matches: 4. The CDR3 has 13 amino acids.

A few counts support this clonotype. This rearrangement joins TRBV20-1 to TRBJ2-5; maybe TRBD1 (5 bases). Germline V lookup: CDR1 DFQATT, CDR2 SNEGSKA (reference sequence). This CDR3 contains 13 residues. V shed 6 bases and J shed 7 bases, with 18 bases lying between them. The CDR3 nucleotides read TGCAGTGCCCTGTTCAGGGTGGTGGGGACCCAGTACTTC. Protein: CSALFRVVGTQYF.

This clonotype turned up a few times. The chain is built from TRBV5-1 and TRBJ1-1; 11 bases map to TRBD1. Germline lookup yields CDR1 SGHRS and CDR2 YFSETQ. V shed 5 bases and J 4 bases; nucleotides not matched to a gene: 7. This CDR3 comprises 15 residues. The CDR3: CASSRSGQGVTEAFF. CDR3 DNA sequence: TGCGCCAGCAGTCGGTCGGGACAGGGGGTCACTGAAGCTTTCTTT.

The chain employs TRBV7-8 and TRBJ2-4; possibly TRBD1 or TRBD2 for D (5 bases each). The CDR3 has 14 residues. Germline lookup yields CDR1 SGHVS and CDR2 FQNEAQ. Trimming pared 8 bases from V and 3 bases from J, leaving 14 bases between. The CDR3 DNA follows: TGTGCCAGCGGGAGACGGGGCATCAAAAACATTCAGTACTTC. This sequence encodes CASGRRGIKNIQYF.

A few counts support this clonotype. V gene TRBV6-1 combines with J gene TRBJ1-1; D is uncertain. Per germline, CDR1 MNHNS and CDR2 SASEGT. This CDR3 spans 15 amino acids. As DNA, the CDR3 is TGTGCGACGCTTAGGTCCGTCACGGTGAACACTGAAGCTTTCTTT. Its protein is CATLRSVTVNTEAFF.

The V gene is TRBV10-3, the J gene TRBJ2-3; D may correspond to TRBD1 or TRBD2 (5 bases each). V dropped 7 bases and J dropped 6 bases, with 17 bases sitting between them. Germline loops: CDR1 ENHRY, CDR2 SYGVKD. This CDR3 region has 14 residues. This chain's CDR3 is CAINSGDRQDTQYF. The CDR3 region has the DNA TGTGCCATCAATTCCGGGGACCGTCAGGATACGCAGTATTTT.

The chain employs TRBV6-1 and TRBJ2-3, with 7 bases lining up with TRBD2. The CDR3 spans 16 residues. CDR1 and CDR2 (germline): MNHNS, SASEGT. V trimming: 3 bases; J trimming: 3 bases; junction bases outside the gene matches: 9. The DNA of the CDR3 is TGTGCCAGCAGTGACTCTCCCATGGGAGGGACAGATACGCAGTATTTT. This gives the protein CASSDSPMGGTDTQYF.

The chain links TRBV4-1 to TRBJ2-7, with D possibly being TRBD2 (6 bases). Deletions cut 0 bases from V and 7 bases from J, with 16 bases between. Germline CDR1 MGHRA, CDR2 YSYEKL. This CDR3 contains 15 residues. The CDR3 DNA sequence: TGCGCCAGCAGCCAAGATGCGGGGCCCCTTGGTGAGCAGTACTTC. This codes for CASSQDAGPLGEQYF.

The chain joins TRBV7-3 to TRBJ2-1; 7 positions agree with TRBD1. There are 16 residues in the CDR3. Germline V gene data show CDR1 as SGHTA and CDR2 as FQGTGA. Germline trimming cut 8 bases from V and 3 bases from J; bases unmatched to any gene: 13. The CDR3 nucleotides read TGTGCCAGCGCACCCACCGGGACAGAATTCTACAATGAGCAGTTCTTC. Its protein product is CASAPTGTEFYNEQFF. Full variable domain (remainder filled in from reference TRBV7-3 and TRBJ2-1): GAGVSQTPSNKVTEKGKYVELRCDPISGHTALYWYRQSLGQGPEFLIYFQGTGAADDSGLPNDRFFAVRPEGSVSTLKIQRTERGDSAVYLCASAPTGTEFYNEQFFGPGTRLTVL.

V and J are TRBV7-2 and TRBJ2-2; 12 bases fit TRBD2. With 5 bases clipped from V and 3 bases from J, the junction kept 4 bases outside the gene matches. Germline V gives CDR1 SGHTA, CDR2 FQGNSA. CDR3 length: 16 residues. CDR3: CASSVTSGSYTGELFF. CDR3 sequence (DNA): TGTGCCAGCAGCGTGACTAGCGGGAGTTACACCGGGGAGCTGTTTTTT.

V and J are TRBV5-4 and TRBJ1-2, with TRBD1 as a possible D gene (5 bases). V was cut by 2 bases and J by 10 bases, with 15 bases left in between. Germline V gives CDR1 SGHNT, CDR2 YYREEE (reference sequence). The CDR3 runs to 13 residues. CDR3: CASSFGIGAYYTF. The CDR3 nucleotides are TGTGCCAGCAGCTTCGGTATAGGGGCCTACTACACCTTC.

This clonotype has a handful of counts. V is TRBV2 and J is TRBJ2-3, with no clear D. The V end lost 8 bases, the J end lost 7 bases, and 22 bases lay between the germline ends. The CDR3 runs to 15 residues. Per the germline V gene, CDR1 is SNHLY and CDR2 is FYNNEI. CDR3 nucleotides: TGTGCCAGCTATATTCTAGGCCCCCAACCTAATACGCAGTATTTT. Translated: CASYILGPQPNTQYF.